This T cell receptor (beta chain) appears in the sequencing data of a study of blood T cell repertoires in COVID-19. CDR1 and CDR2 (germline): SGHAT, FQNNGV. CDR3 size: 16 residues. The V segment lost 1 base and the J segment 8 bases; nucleotides outside the gene matches: 8. Within 2 weeks before study entry, exposed participants met a COVID-19 case. Some clones are missing from TCRdb's copy, which holds only in-frame ones; the method was immunoSEQ multiplex PCR. This table has 350,000 to 500,000 clones, roughly 84% appearing once. J is TRBJ2-1 and V is TRBV11-2; 10 bases match TRBD2. Sequencing was carried out using PBMCs or T cells enriched from blood (not recorded which). The sequence derives from a woman aged 18-29 years who had been exposed to COVID-19. Here the CDR3 DNA reads TGTGCCAGCAGCTTAGTAATGTTAGCGGGAGGCGATGAGCAGTTCTTC. Its translation is CASSLVMLAGGDEQFF.